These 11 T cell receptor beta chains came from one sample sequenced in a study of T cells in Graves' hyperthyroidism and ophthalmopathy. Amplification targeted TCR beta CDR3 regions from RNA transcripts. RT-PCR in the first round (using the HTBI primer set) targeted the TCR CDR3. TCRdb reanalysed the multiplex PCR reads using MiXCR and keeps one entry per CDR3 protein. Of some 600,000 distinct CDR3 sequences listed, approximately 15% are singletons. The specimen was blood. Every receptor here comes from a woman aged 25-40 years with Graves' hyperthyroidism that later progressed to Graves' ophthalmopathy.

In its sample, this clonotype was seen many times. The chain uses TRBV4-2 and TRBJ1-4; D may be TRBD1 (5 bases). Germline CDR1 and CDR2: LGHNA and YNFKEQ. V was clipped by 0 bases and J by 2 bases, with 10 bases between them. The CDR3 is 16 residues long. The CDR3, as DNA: TGTGCCAGCAGCCAAGATTGGGGGGAGACTAATGAAAAACTGTTTTTT. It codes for CASSQDWGETNEKLFF.

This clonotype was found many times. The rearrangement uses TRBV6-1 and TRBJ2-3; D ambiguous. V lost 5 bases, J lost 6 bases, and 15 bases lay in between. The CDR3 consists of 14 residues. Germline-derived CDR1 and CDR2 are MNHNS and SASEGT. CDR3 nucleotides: TGTGCCAGCAGTTATTGGACCGGGTCGGATACGCAGTATTTT. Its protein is CASSYWTGSDTQYF.

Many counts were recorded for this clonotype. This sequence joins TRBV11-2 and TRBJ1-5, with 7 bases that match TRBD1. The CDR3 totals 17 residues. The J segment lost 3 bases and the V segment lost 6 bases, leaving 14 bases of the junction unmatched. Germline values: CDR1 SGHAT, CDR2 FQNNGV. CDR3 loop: CASSSGRGKVDNQPQHF. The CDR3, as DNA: TGTGCCAGCAGTTCAGGCAGGGGGAAGGTCGACAATCAGCCCCAGCATTTT.

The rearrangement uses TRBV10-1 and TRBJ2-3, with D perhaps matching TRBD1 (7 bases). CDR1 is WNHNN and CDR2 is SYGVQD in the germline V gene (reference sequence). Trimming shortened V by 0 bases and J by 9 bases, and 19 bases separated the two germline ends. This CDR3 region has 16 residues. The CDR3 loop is CASSESTQGGWGTQYF. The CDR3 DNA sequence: TGCGCCAGCAGTGAGTCGACTCAGGGGGGTTGGGGGACGCAGTATTTT.

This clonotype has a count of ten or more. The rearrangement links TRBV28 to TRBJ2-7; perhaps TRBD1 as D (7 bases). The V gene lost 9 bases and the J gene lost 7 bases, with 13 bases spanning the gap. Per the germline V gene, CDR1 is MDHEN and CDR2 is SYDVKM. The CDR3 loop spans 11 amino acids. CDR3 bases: TGTGCCAGACTCAGGGGGAGGGAGCAGTACTTC. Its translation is CARLRGREQYF.

The CDR3 sequence: CASSIDGGAGTPYNEQFF. The CDR3 nucleotides are TGTGCCAGTAGTATAGATGGGGGTGCAGGGACCCCCTACAATGAGCAGTTCTTC. This rearrangement joins TRBV19 to TRBJ2-1; the D gene could be TRBD1 or TRBD2 (5 bases each). Germline CDR1 is LNHDA and CDR2 is SQIVND (reference sequence). V gave up 0 bases and J gave up 2 bases, with 17 bases separating them. This CDR3 contains 18 residues.

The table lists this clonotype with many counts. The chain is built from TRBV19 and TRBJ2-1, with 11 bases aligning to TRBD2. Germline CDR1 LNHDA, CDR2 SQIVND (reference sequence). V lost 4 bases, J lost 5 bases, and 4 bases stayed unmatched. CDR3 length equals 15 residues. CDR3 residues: CASSRLAGGHNEQFF. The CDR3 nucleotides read TGTGCCAGTAGTAGGCTAGCGGGAGGTCACAATGAGCAGTTCTTC.

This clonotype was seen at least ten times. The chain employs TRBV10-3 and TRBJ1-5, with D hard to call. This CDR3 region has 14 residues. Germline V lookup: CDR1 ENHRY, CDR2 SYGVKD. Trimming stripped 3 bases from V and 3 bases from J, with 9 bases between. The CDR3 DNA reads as TGTGCCATCAGTGACAGACCGTACAATCAGCCCCAGCATTTT. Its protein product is CAISDRPYNQPQHF.

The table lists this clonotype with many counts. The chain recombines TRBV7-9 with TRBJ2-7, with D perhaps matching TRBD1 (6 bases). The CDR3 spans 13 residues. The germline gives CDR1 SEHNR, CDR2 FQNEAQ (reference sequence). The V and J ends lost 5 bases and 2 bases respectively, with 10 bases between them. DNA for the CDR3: TGTGCCAGCAGCCTGGGGGACACCTACGAGCAGTACTTC. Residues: CASSLGDTYEQYF.

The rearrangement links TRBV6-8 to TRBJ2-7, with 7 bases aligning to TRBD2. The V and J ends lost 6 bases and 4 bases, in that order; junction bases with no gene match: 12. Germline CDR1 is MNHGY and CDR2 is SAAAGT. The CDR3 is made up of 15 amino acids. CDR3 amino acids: CASSLWASGGYEQYF. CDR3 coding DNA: TGTGCCAGCAGCCTCTGGGCTAGCGGAGGATACGAGCAGTACTTC.

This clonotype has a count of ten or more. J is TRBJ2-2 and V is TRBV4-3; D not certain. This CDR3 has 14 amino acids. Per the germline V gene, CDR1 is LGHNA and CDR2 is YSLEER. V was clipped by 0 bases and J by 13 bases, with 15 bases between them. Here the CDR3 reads CASSQDVGALALFF. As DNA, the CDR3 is TGCGCCAGCAGCCAAGATGTGGGTGCGTTAGCGCTGTTTTTT.